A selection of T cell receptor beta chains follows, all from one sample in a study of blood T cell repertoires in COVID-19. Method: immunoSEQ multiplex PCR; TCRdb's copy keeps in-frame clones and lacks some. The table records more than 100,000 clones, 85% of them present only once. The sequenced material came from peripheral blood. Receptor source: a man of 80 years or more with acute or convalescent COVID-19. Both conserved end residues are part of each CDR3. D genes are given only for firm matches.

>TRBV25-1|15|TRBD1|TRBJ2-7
CASSGWDRRSYEQYF
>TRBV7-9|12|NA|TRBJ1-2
CASSLGPSGYTF
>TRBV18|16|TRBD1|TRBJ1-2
CASSPPQGGTNYGYTF
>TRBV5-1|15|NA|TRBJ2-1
CASSLMGLVDDEQFF
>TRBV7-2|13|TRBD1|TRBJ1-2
CASSLEGARGYTF
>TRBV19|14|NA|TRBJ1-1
CASSIPGGNTEAFF
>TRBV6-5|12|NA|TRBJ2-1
CASSFVRGEQFF
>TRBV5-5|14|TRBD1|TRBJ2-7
CASSRGQGAYEQYF
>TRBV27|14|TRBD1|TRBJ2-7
CASSFGDSTYEQYF
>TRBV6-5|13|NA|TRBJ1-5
CASSTDSNQPQHF
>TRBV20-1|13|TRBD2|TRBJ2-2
CSASKRETGELFF
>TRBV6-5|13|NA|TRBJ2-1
CASTQPGSNEQFF
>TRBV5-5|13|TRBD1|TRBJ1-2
CASSLEGAYGYTF
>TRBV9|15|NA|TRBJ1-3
CASSVAPVEGNTIYF
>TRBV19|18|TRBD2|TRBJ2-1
CASSLSSGGARSYNEQFF
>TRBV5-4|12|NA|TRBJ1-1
CASSGVGGEAFF
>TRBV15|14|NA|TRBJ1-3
CATSGPVSGNTIYF
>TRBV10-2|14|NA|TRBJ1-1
CASSSTTNRPEAFF
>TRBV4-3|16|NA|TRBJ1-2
CASSQATDSANYGYTF
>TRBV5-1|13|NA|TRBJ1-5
CASSFEPSQPQHF
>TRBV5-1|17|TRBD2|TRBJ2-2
CASSLVLAGVLTGELFF
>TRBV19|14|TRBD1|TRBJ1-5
CASSGYRGNQPQHF
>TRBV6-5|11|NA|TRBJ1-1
CASTHTVEAFF
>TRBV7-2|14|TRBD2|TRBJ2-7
CASSLLRAGVEQYF
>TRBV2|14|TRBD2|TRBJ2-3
CASRRLAGADTQYF
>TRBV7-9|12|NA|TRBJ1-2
CASRQGMYGYTF
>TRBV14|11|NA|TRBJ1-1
CASSRGHEAFF